This entry concerns a single T cell receptor beta chain. The data stem from a study of CD4 and CD8 cells across lung adenocarcinoma regions. Samples came from patients with localized non-small cell lung adenocarcinoma. A single record per CDR3 protein comes from TCRdb applying MiXCR to the PCR reads. The sample has under 20,000 distinct CDR3 sequences, roughly half seen once. The sequenced material came from CD8+ T cells from the center of a lung tumor. This receptor was taken from a female donor with lung adenocarcinoma. The CD4 and CD8 labels of this study may be unreliable.

This chain's CDR3 is CASSLWGSATYNEQFF. CDR3 sequence (DNA): TGTGCCAGCAGCTTATGGGGCTCGGCGACTTACAATGAGCAGTTCTTC. The rearrangement joins TRBV7-2 to TRBJ2-1; D may be TRBD1 (5 bases). Germline V gives CDR1 SGHTA, CDR2 FQGNSA. This CDR3 has 16 amino acids. Trimming took off 2 bases at V and 4 bases at J, with 15 bases between the two ends.